This T cell receptor beta chain derives from a study of regulatory T cells in long-lasting Graves disease. The time point was: persistent/refractory GD, antithyroid drugs over 5 years with positive TRAb. After RNA was extracted from PBMCs, the TCR library was made from it. Construction of TCR beta libraries relied on iRepertoire HTBI primers and on Arm-PCR targeting CDR3 regions. TCRdb re-analysed the multiplex PCR reads in MiXCR, keeping a single row per CDR3 protein. The sample consists of 430,000 or so distinct CDR3 sequences, around 23% of them appearing once. Trimming cost V 4 bases and J 7 bases, with 13 bases left between them. Looked up from germline, CDR1 is SGHTA and CDR2 is FQGNSA. This CDR3 spans 13 amino acids.

The rearrangement joins TRBV7-2 to TRBJ1-2, with D possibly matching TRBD1 (5 bases). This receptor was taken from a female donor with Graves disease. Sequenced material: peripheral blood mononuclear cells (PBMCs), taken when the disease was refractory, from a patient treated with antithyroid drugs. The CDR3, as DNA: TGTGCCAGCAGCTCTCTCGGGGCCGGTGGCTACACCTTC. Encoded protein: CASSSLGAGGYTF. Complete variable domain (other parts from reference TRBV7-2 and TRBJ1-2): GAGVSQSPSNKVTEKGKDVELRCDPISGHTALYWYRQSLGQGLEFLIYFQGNSAPDKSGLPSDRFSAERTGGSVSTLTIQRTQQEDSAVYLCASSSLGAGGYTFGSGTRLTVV.